The sequence of this T cell receptor beta chain was determined in a study of Tregs in tolerant kidney transplant recipients. Study-level findings and limits: Few patients were studied, so findings need validation in larger groups.

V was pared by 5 bases and J by 6 bases, with 6 bases of the junction left unmatched. The germline CDR1 and CDR2 sequences are SGHKS and YYEKEE (reference sequence). The CDR3 is made up of 14 amino acids. Worth noting for this clone: What it recognizes is unknown.

Only in-frame clones appear in the TCRdb table, and some are missing; sequencing was by immunoSEQ multiplex PCR. Among about 240,000 clones listed, more than 65% were seen once. This chain links TRBV5-5 with TRBJ1-5, with 9 positions matching TRBD1. The specimen sequenced was CD4+ T cells from blood. The sequence came from a human donor in good health. The CDR3 sequence is CASSSGTGTQPQHF. The CDR3 DNA is TGTGCCAGCAGTTCCGGGACAGGGACTCAGCCCCAGCATTTT.